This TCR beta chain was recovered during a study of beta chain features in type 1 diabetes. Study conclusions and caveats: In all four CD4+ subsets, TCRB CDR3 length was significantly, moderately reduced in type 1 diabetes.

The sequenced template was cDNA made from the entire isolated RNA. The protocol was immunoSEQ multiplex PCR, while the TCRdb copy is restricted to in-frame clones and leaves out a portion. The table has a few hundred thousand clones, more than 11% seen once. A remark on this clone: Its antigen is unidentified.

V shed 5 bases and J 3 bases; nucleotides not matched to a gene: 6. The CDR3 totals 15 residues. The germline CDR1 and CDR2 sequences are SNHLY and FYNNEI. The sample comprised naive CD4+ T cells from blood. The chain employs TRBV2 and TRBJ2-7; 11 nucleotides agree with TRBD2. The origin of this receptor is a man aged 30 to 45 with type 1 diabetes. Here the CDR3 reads CASSIQLAGVYEQYF. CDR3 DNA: TGTGCCAGCAGTATACAACTAGCGGGAGTCTACGAGCAGTACTTC.